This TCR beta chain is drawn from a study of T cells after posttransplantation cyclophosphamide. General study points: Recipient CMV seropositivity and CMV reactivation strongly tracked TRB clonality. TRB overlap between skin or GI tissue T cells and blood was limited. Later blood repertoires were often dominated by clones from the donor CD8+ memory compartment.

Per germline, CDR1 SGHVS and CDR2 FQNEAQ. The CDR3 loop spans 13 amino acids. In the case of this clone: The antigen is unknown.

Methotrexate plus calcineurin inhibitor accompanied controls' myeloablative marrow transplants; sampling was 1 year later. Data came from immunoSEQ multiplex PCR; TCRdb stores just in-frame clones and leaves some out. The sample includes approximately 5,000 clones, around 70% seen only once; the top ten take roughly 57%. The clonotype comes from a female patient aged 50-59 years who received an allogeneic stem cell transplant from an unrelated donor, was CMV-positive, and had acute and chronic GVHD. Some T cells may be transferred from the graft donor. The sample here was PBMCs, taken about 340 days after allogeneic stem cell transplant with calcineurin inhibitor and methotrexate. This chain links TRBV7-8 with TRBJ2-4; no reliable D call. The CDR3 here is CAAGPVAKNIQYF. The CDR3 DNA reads TGTGCTGCAGGCCCAGTAGCCAAAAACATTCAGTACTTC.